This T cell receptor beta chain was recovered during a study of blood T cell repertoires in COVID-19. As originally analysed: Estimated nucleated cell counts came from reference gene primer amplification. TCRdb keeps only in-frame clones here, not all; method: immunoSEQ multiplex PCR. V and J calls plus clone size are reproduced from that table; the DNA served to infer D and trimming. The repertoire holds about 180,000 clones, with 84% as singletons. This clone was recorded once. Trimming took 4 bases from V and 4 from J, leaving 5 bases between them. The CDR3 sequence is 13 residues long. Germline V CDR1 and CDR2: SGHAT, FQNNGV.

V is TRBV11-2 and J is TRBJ1-6; D not resolved. The source of this sequence is a man between 18 and 29 years old with active or convalescent COVID-19. Sequenced: peripheral blood. In DNA, the CDR3 is TGTGCCAGCAGCTCGGGTTATAATTCACCCCTCCACTTT. As protein: CASSSGYNSPLHF.